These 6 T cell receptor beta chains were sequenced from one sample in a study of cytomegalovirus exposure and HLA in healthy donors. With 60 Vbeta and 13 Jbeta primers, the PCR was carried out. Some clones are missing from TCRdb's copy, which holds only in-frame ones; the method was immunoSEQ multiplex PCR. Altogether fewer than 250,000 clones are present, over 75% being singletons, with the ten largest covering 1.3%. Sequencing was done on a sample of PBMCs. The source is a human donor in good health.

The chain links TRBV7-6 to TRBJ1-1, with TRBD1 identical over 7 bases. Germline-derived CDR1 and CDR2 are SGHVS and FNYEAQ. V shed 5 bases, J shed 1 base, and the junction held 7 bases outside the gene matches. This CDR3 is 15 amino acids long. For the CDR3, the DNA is TGTGCCAGCAGCCCCCGTGCAGGGGGGAACACTGAAGCTTTCTTT. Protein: CASSPRAGGNTEAFF.

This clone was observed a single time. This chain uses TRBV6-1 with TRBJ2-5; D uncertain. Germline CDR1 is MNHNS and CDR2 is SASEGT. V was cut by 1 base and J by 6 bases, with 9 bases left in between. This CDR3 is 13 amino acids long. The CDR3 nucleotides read TGTGCCAGCAGTGAAGATCACAGAAAGACCCAGTACTTC. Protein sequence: CASSEDHRKTQYF.

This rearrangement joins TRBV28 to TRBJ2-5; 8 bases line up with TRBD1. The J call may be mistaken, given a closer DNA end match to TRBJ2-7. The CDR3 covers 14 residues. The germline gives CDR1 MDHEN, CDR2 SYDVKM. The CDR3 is CASSLGTGAYEQYF. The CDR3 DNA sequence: TGTGCCAGCAGTTTAGGGACAGGAGCCTACGAGCAGTACTTC.

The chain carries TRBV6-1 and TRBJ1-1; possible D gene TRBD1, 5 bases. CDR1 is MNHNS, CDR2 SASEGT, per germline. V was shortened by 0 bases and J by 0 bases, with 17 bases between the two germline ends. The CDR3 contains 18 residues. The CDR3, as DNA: TGTGCCAGCAGTGAAGCCCTACCCCAGGGAGGGATGAACACTGAAGCTTTCTTT. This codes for CASSEALPQGGMNTEAFF.

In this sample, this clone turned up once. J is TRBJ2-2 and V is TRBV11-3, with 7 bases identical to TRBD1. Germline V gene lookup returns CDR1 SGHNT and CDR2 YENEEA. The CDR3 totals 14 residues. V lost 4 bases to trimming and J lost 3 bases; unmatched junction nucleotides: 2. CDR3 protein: CASSSGQHTGELFF. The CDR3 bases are TGTGCCAGCAGCTCGGGACAGCACACCGGGGAGCTGTTTTTT. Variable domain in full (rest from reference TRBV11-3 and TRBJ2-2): EAGVVQSPRYKIIEKKQPVAFWCNPISGHNTLYWYLQNLGQGPELLIRYENEEAVDDSQLPKDRFSAERLKGVDSTLKIQPAELGDSAVYLCASSSGQHTGELFFGEGSRLTVL.

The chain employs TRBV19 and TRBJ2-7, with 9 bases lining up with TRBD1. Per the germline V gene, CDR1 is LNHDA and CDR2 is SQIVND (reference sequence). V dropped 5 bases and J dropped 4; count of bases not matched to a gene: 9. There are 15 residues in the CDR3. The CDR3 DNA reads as TGTGCCAGTAGTGATACCGGGACAGGGTGGTACGAGCAGTACTTC. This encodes CASSDTGTGWYEQYF.